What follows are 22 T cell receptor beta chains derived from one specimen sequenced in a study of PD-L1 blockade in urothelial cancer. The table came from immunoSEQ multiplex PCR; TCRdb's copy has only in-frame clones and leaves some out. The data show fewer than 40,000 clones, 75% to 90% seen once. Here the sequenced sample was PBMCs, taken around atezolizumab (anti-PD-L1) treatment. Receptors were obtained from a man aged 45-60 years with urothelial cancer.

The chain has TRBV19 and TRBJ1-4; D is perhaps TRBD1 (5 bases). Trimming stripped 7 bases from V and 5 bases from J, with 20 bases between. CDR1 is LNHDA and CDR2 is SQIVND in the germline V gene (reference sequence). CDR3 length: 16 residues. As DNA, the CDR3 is TGTGCCAGTATCCTGGTGGGGGGAGGGATAAATGAAAAACTGTTTTTT. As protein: CASILVGGGINEKLFF.

The CDR3 region has the DNA TGTGCCAGCAGTTTTGGCCTCGGCACAGATACGCAGTATTTT. Translated: CASSFGLGTDTQYF. The rearrangement joins TRBV27 to TRBJ2-3; D not certain. Germline V gene sequence: CDR1 MNHEY, CDR2 SMNVEV (reference sequence). The CDR3 extends over 14 amino acids. The V and J ends lost 3 bases and 1 base respectively, with 8 bases between them.

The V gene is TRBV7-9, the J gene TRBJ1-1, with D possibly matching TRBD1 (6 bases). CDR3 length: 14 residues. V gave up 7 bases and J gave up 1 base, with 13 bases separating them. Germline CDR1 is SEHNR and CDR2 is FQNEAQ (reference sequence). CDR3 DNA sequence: TGTGCCAGCAATTTACGGACAGAGAACACTGAAGCTTTCTTT. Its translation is CASNLRTENTEAFF.

The CDR3 protein is CASTRLAGRNEQFF. The CDR3, as DNA: TGTGCCAGCACCCGACTAGCGGGACGGAATGAGCAGTTCTTC. This sequence joins TRBV2 and TRBJ2-1, with 11 nucleotides matching TRBD2. Germline CDR1 SNHLY, CDR2 FYNNEI. The CDR3 contains 14 residues. V was pared by 7 bases and J by 7 bases, with 6 bases of the junction left unmatched.

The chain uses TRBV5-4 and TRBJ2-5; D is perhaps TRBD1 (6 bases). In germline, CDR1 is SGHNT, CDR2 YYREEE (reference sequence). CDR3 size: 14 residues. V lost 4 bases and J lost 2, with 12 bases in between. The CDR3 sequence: CASSLDSRQETQYF. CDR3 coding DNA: TGTGCCAGCAGCCTGGACAGTCGACAAGAGACCCAGTACTTC.

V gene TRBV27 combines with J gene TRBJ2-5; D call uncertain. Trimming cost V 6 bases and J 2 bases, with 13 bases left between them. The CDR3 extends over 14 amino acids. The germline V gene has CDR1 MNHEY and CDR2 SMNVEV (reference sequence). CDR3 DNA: TGTGCCAGCAGCCCTTACTCGCCTCAAGAGACCCAGTACTTC. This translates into CASSPYSPQETQYF.

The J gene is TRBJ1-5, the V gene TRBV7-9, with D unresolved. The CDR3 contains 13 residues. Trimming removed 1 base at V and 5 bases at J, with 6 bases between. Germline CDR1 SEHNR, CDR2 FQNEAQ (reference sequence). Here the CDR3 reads CASSLGADQPQHF. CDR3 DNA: TGTGCCAGCAGCTTAGGAGCGGATCAGCCCCAGCATTTT.

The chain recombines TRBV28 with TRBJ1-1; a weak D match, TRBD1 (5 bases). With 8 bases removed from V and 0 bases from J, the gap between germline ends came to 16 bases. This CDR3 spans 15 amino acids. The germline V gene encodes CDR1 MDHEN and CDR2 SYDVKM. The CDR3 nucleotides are TGTGCCAGCCGGCCCGCGGGACTTATGAACACTGAAGCTTTCTTT. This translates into CASRPAGLMNTEAFF.

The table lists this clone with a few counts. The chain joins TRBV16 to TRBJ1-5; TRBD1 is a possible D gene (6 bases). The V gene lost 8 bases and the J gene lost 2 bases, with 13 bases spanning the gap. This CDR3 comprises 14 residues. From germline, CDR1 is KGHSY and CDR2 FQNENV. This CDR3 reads CASSLHRGNQPQHF. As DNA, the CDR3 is TGTGCCAGCTCACTCCACAGGGGCAATCAGCCCCAGCATTTT.

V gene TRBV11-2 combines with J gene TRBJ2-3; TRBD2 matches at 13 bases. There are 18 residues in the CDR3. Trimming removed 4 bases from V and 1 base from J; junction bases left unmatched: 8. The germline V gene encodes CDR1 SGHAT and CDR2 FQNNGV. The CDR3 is CASSSWTSGSGRTDTQYF. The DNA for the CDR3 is TGTGCCAGCAGCTCATGGACTAGCGGGAGTGGGCGCACAGATACGCAGTATTTT.

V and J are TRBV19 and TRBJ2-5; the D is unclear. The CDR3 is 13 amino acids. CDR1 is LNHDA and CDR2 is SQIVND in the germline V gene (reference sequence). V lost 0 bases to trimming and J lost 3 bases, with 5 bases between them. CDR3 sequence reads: CASSIEGEETQYF. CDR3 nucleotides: TGTGCCAGTAGTATAGAAGGAGAAGAGACCCAGTACTTC.

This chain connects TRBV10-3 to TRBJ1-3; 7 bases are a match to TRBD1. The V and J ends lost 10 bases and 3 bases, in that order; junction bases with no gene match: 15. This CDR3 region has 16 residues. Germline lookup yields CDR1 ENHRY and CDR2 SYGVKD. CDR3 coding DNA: TGTGCCACCGCAGACATGACAGGGAGAAGTGGAAACACCATATATTTT. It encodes CATADMTGRSGNTIYF.

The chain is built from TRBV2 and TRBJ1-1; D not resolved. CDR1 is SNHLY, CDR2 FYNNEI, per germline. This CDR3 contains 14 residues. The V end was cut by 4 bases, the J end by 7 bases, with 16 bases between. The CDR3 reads CASSARTGRSEAFF. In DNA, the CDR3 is TGTGCCAGCAGTGCACGGACGGGGAGGAGTGAAGCTTTCTTT.

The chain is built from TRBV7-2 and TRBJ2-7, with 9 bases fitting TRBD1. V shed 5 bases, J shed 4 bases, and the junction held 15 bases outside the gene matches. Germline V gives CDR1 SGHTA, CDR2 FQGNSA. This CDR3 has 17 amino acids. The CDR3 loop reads CASSPTNTGQGGYEQYF. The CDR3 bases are TGTGCCAGCAGCCCAACAAATACGGGACAGGGAGGGTACGAGCAGTACTTC.

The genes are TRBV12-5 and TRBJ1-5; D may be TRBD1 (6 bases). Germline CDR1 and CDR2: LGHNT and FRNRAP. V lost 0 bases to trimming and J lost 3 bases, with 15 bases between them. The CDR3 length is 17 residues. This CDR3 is CASGLVLAGAHNQPQHF. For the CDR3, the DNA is TGTGCTAGTGGTTTGGTACTTGCAGGGGCGCACAATCAGCCCCAGCATTTT.

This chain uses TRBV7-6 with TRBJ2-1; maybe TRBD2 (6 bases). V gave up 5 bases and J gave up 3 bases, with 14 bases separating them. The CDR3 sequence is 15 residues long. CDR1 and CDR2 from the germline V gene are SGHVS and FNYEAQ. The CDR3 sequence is CASSGRFRVYNEQFF. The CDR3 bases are TGTGCCAGCAGCGGGAGGTTTAGGGTCTACAATGAGCAGTTCTTC.

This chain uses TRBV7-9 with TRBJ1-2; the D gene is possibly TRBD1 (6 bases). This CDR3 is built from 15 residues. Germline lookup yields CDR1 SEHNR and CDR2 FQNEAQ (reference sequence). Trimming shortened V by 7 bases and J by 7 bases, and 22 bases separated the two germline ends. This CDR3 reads CASTKSGGRGSGYTF. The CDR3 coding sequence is TGTGCCAGCACCAAAAGCGGGGGGCGCGGTAGTGGCTACACCTTC. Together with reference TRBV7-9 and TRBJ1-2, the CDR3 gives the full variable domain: DTGVSQNPRHKITKRGQNVTFRCDPISEHNRLYWYRQTLGQGPEFLTYFQNEAQLEKSRLLSDRFSAERPKGSFSTLEIQRTEQGDSAMYLCASTKSGGRGSGYTFGSGTRLTVV.

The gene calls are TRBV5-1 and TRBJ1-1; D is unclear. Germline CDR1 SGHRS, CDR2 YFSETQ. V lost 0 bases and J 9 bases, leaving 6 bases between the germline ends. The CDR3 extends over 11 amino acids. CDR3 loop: CASSLGLKAFF. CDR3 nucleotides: TGCGCCAGCAGCTTGGGACTGAAAGCTTTCTTT.

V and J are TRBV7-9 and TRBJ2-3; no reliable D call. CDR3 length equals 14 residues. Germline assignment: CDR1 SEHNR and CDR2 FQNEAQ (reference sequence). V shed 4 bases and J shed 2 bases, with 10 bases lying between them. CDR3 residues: CASSSVSFTDTQYF. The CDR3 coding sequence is TGTGCCAGCAGCTCGGTTAGCTTCACAGATACGCAGTATTTT.

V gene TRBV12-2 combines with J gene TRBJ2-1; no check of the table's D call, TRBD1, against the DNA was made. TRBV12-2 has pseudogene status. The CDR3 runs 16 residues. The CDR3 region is CASRPRQGVVYNEQFF. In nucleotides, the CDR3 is TGTGCAAGTCGCCCCCGACAGGGTGTAGTCTACAATGAGCAGTTCTTC.

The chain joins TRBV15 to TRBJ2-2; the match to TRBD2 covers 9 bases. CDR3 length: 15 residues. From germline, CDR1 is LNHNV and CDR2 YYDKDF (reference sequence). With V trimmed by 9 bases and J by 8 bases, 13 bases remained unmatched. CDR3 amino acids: CATSYSGGVTGELFF. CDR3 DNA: TGTGCCACTTCCTATAGCGGGGGAGTAACAGGGGAGCTGTTTTTT.

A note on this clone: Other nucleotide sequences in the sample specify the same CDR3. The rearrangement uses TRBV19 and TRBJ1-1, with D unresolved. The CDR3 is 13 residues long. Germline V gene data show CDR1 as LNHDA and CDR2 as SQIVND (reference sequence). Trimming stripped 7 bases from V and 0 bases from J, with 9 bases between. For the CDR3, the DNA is TGTGCCAGTAAGTACAGATTGAACACTGAAGCTTTCTTT. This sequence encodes CASKYRLNTEAFF.